These T cell receptor beta chains were read from a single sample in a study of identical twins. TCRdb reprocessed the 5' RACE reads with MiXCR, giving one entry per CDR3 protein. The sample consists of 700,000 or so distinct CDR3 sequences, 21% of them appearing once. This same sample was also part of a study on T cells expressing NK-cell markers.

The sequenced sample consisted of PBMCs. Every receptor here comes from a woman between 18 and 29 years old in good health. Both conserved end residues are part of each CDR3. The order of the fields is CDR3 length, clone size, J gene, D gene, V gene, CDR3 protein, CDR3 DNA. The D gene is left open where the match is weak. A clone size is listed for some rows: how often the clone was seen (once, few, many), or a class if it is expanded.

15	few	TRBJ1-1	TRBD1	TRBV12-3/TRBV12-4	CASRPRTGTGAEAFF	TGTGCCAGCAGACCAAGGACAGGGACGGGAGCTGAAGCTTTCTTT
13	.	TRBJ2-3	TRBD1	TRBV29-1	CSVGTGGKNTQYF	TGCAGCGTTGGGACAGGGGGTAAGAATACGCAGTATTTT
16	few	TRBJ2-5	.	TRBV5-1	CASSLGRAAYQETQYF	TGCGCCAGCAGCTTGGGACGGGCGGCGTACCAAGAGACCCAGTACTTC
15	.	TRBJ1-2	TRBD1	TRBV5-6	CASSWGTGKIEGYTF	TGTGCCAGCAGCTGGGGGACAGGGAAGATTGAGGGCTACACCTTC
15	few	TRBJ2-7	TRBD2	TRBV4-2	CASSPSPSGGTEQYF	TGTGCCAGCAGCCCATCCCCAAGCGGGGGGACCGAGCAGTACTTC
14	few	TRBJ2-1	TRBD2	TRBV20-1	CSARSGGADNEQFF	TGCAGTGCACGTAGCGGGGGGGCGGACAATGAGCAGTTCTTC
16	few	TRBJ1-1	.	TRBV5-6	CASSSPALRVNTEAFF	TGTGCCAGCAGCTCCCCAGCGCTAAGGGTGAACACTGAAGCTTTCTTT
13	.	TRBJ2-1	TRBD2	TRBV20-1	CSAPGLVGSEQFF	TGCAGTGCTCCGGGACTAGTAGGTAGCGAGCAGTTCTTC
15	.	TRBJ2-7	TRBD2	TRBV7-8	CASSPLAGGRREQYF	TGTGCCAGCAGCCCTCTAGCGGGAGGGCGTCGCGAGCAGTACTTC
15	.	TRBJ2-3	TRBD2	TRBV20-1	CSASKAGGLADTQYF	TGCAGTGCTAGTAAAGCGGGGGGATTGGCAGATACGCAGTATTTT
15	few	TRBJ2-2	.	TRBV10-3	CAISVGIPLSGELFF	TGTGCCATCAGTGTTGGTATCCCTTTATCCGGGGAGCTGTTTTTT
14	few	TRBJ1-3	.	TRBV20-1	CSAFRTDRADTIYF	TGCAGTGCTTTTCGGACAGACCGCGCGGACACCATATATTTT
15	few	TRBJ2-7	TRBD1	TRBV20-1	CSARAPTGGLREQYF	TGCAGTGCTAGAGCCCCGACAGGGGGCTTGAGGGAGCAGTACTTC
17	.	TRBJ1-3	.	TRBV12-3/TRBV12-4	CASSLSSGRPSGNTIYF	TGTGCCAGCAGTTTATCTTCTGGAAGGCCCTCTGGAAACACCATATATTTT
15	.	TRBJ2-1	.	TRBV7-9	CASSLAHAFYNEQFF	TGTGCCAGCAGCTTAGCTCACGCTTTTTACAATGAGCAGTTCTTC
15	few	TRBJ2-2	.	TRBV6-2/TRBV6-3	CASSLAARAPGELFF	TGTGCCAGCAGTTTAGCGGCCAGGGCCCCCGGGGAGCTGTTTTTT
16	.	TRBJ2-3	TRBD2	TRBV7-7	CASSAGGAGKTDTQYF	TGTGCTAGCAGCGCCGGGGGGGCAGGGAAGACAGATACGCAGTATTTT